The clone carrying this TCR beta chain was seen ten or more times. The antigen is unknown. Expressed TCRB transcripts were sequenced, since all the RNA that had been isolated was reverse transcribed. It was found that naive, central memory and regulatory T cell samples averaged around 3.8 million reads. Measured with immunoSEQ multiplex PCR; TCRdb has only the in-frame clones, and not every one. The sample shows about 210,000 clones, under 13% of them seen only once. The CDR3 is 15 residues long. V lost 5 bases to trimming and J lost 5 bases; unmatched junction nucleotides: 8. Germline-derived CDR1 and CDR2 are MNHEY and SMNVEV (reference sequence). This specimen comes from a study of beta chain features in type 1 diabetes. Study findings and constraints: An over-representation of cells with high TCR expression could result from cDNA sequencing. Patients' naive, central memory and Treg TCRB repertoires seemed closer to one another than those of healthy donors. A PCR bias possibly favoring shorter templates would apply equally to patients and controls.

The sequence was collected from a man between 18 and 29 years old in good health. The chain combines TRBV27 with TRBJ2-2; the match to TRBD2 covers 7 bases. Material for sequencing was central memory CD4+ T cells from blood. CDR3 in amino acids: CASSRAGDFTGELFF. In DNA, the CDR3 is TGTGCCAGCAGTCGTGCGGGAGATTTTACCGGGGAGCTGTTTTTT.